The sequence of this TCR beta chain was determined in a study of T cell responses to AZD1222 COVID-19 vaccine. On this clone itself: Its specificity is unknown.

Study findings and constraints: With dominance at 160-218 and 743-854, vaccine-associated CD4 TCRs spanned spike. Repertoires were obtained only post-peak T cell response.

TCRdb keeps only in-frame clones here, not all; method: immunoSEQ multiplex PCR. The data contain about 140,000 clones, over 85% of them singletons. Per the germline V gene, CDR1 is MNHEY and CDR2 is SMNVEV (reference sequence). The length of the CDR3 is 14 residues. With 5 bases removed from V and 0 bases from J, the gap between germline ends came to 10 bases. This chain links TRBV27 with TRBJ1-1; D not resolved. This TCR was recovered from an adult in good health. This specimen consisted of peripheral blood, obtained on day 0 of MenACWY control vaccination. CDR3 coding DNA: TGTGCCAGCAGTGCCCTGTGGTTGAACACTGAAGCTTTCTTT. Translation: CASSALWLNTEAFF.